The 2 T cell receptor beta chains below all came from one sample that was sequenced in a study of OX40 agonist ivuxolimab in advanced cancers. Repertoires were generated with immunoSEQ multiplex PCR, while TCRdb's copy carries only in-frame clones and drops some. The table shows about 100,000 clones, with 70% to 90% occurring only once. Source: CD4+ or CD8+ T cells sorted from blood, taken in a trial of the OX40 agonist ivuxolimab. Receptor source: an adult with an advanced solid tumor such as melanoma, head and neck, liver or kidney cancer.

The chain carries TRBV30 and TRBJ1-5; 7 bases match TRBD1. This CDR3 has 14 residues. J gave up 1 base and V 6 bases, and 6 bases lay outside the gene matches. The germline V gene encodes CDR1 GTSNPN and CDR2 SVGIG (reference sequence). Here the CDR3 reads CACTQGDSNQPQHF. CDR3 bases: TGTGCCTGCACGCAGGGGGACAGCAATCAGCCCCAGCATTTT.

This clone has a single count. The chain joins TRBV11-2 to TRBJ2-5; 9 bases align to TRBD2. J gave up 4 bases and V 5 bases, and 5 bases lay outside the gene matches. The CDR3 is made up of 14 amino acids. Germline V CDR1 and CDR2: SGHAT, FQNNGV. The CDR3 sequence is CASSQAGGIETQYF. CDR3 sequence (DNA): TGTGCCAGCAGCCAAGCGGGGGGAATAGAGACCCAGTACTTC.